This T cell receptor beta chain came from a study of human CD8 memory T cell subsets. General study points: Precursor exhausted T cells and stem-like memory T cells were similarly highly diverse, while effector memory cells were not. Between stem-like memory and precursor exhausted T cell repertoires, overlap was minimal.

Phenotypically, stem-like memory CD8+ T cells (TSTEM) were characterized as CCR7+ PD-1- TIGIT-. Making the TCR beta libraries relied on UMI-labeled 5' RACE. TCRdb reprocessed the 5' RACE reads, with one entry per CDR3 protein and no DNA. The listing contains fewer than 20,000 distinct CDR3 sequences. This clonotype is identified as medium-sized from frequency. Its antigen is unidentified. This CDR3 contains 14 residues. Per germline, CDR1 LNHDA and CDR2 SQIVND (reference sequence). The chain combines TRBV19 with TRBJ1-2; TCRdb reports TRBD1, a call that lacks DNA to check it against. This sequence was found in a human donor in good health. The sample comprised CD8+ stem-like memory T cells (TSCM and TCM) sorted from PBMCs. Subset defined: stem-like memory CD8 T cells (TSTEM), CCR7+ PD-1- TIGIT-. This CDR3 is CASMRIDSLSGYTF. The entire variable domain, with the rest obtained from reference TRBV19 and TRBJ1-2, is as follows: DGGITQSPKYLFRKEGQNVTLSCEQNLNHDAMYWYRQDPGQGLRLIYYSQIVNDFQKGDIAEGYSVSREKKESFPLTVTSAQKNPTAFYLCASMRIDSLSGYTFGSGTRLTVV.